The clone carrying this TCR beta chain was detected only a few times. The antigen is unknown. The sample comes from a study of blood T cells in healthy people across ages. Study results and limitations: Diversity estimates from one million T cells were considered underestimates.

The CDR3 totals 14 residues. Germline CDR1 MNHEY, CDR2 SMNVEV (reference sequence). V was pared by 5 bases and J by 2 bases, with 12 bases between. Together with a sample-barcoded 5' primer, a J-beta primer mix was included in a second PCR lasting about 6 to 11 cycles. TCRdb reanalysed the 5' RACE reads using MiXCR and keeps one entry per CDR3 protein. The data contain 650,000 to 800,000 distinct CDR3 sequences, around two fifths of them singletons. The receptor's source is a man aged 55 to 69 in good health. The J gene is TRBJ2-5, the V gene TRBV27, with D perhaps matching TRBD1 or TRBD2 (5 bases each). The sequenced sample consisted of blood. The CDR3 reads CASSSRDEQETQYF. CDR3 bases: TGTGCCAGCAGTAGTAGGGACGAACAAGAGACCCAGTACTTC.